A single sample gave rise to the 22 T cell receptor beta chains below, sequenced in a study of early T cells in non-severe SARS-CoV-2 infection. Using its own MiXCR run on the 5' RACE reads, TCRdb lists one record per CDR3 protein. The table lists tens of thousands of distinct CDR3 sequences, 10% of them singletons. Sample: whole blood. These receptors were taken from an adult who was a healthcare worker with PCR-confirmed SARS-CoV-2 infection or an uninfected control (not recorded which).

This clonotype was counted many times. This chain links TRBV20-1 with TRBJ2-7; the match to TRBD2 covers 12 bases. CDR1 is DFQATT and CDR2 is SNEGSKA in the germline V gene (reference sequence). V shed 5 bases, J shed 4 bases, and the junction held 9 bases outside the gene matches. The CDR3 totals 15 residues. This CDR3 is CSAGSLAGGPYEQYF. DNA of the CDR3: TGCAGTGCTGGGTCCCTAGCGGGGGGGCCGTACGAGCAGTACTTC.

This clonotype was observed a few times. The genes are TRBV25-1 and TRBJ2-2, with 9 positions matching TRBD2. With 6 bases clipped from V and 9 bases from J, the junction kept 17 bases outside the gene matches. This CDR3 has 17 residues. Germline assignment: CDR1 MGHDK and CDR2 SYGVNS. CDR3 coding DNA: TGTGCCAGCAGCCCTTGGTGGCGGGAGGGACAGCGCCGGGAGCTGTTTTTT. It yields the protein CASSPWWREGQRRELFF.

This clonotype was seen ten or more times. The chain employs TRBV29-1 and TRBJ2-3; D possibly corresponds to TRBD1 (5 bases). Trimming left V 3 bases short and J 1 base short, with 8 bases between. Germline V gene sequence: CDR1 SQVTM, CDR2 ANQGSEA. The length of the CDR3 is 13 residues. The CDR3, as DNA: TGCAGCGTTGACCTCAGGGGCACAGATACGCAGTATTTT. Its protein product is CSVDLRGTDTQYF.

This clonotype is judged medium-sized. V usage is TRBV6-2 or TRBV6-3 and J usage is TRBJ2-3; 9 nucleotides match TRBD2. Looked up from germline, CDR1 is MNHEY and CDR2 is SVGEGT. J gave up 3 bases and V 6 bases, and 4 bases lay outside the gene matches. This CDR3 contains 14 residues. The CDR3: CASSLAGTTDTQYF. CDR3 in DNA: TGTGCCAGCAGCCTAGCGGGGACAACAGATACGCAGTATTTT.

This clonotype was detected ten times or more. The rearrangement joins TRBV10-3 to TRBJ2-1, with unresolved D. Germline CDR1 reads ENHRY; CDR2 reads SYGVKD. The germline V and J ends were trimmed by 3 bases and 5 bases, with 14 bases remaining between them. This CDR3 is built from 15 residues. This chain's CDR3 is CAISEFTRFHNEQFF. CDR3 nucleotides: TGTGCCATCAGTGAATTCACCCGTTTCCACAATGAGCAGTTCTTC.

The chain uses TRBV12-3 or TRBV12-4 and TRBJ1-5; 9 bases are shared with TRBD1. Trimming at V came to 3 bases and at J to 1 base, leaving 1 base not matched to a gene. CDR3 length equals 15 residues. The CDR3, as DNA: TGTGCCAGCAGTTTGACAGGGGGGAGCAATCAGCCCCAGCATTTT. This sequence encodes CASSLTGGSNQPQHF.

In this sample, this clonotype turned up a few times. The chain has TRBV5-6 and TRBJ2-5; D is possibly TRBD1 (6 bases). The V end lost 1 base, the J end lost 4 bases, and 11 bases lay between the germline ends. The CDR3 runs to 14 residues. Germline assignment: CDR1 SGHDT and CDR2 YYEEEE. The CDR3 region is CASSLRLGAETQYF. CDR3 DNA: TGTGCCAGCAGCTTGCGCTTGGGGGCAGAGACCCAGTACTTC.

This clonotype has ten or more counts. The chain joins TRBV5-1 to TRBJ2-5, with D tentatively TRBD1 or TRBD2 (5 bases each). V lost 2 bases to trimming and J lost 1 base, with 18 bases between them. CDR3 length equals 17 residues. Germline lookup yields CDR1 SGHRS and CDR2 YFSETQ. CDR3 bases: TGCGCCAGCAGCTTCCGCTCCCCGGGACGGTTCCAAGAGACCCAGTACTTC. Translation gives CASSFRSPGRFQETQYF.

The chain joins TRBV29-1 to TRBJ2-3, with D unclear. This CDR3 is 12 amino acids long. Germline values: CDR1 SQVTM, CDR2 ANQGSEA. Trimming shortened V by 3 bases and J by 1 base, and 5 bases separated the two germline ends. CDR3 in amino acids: CSVDSGTDTQYF. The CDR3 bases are TGCAGCGTTGACAGCGGCACAGATACGCAGTATTTT.

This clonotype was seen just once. CDR3 bases: TGTGCCAGCAGCGTAGGTCAGGGGACCAAAAACATTCAGTACTTC. Translated: CASSVGQGTKNIQYF. The chain has TRBV9 and TRBJ2-4; maybe TRBD1 (6 bases). Deletions cut 0 bases from V and 2 bases from J, with 9 bases between. The germline CDR1 and CDR2 sequences are SGDLS and YYNGEE. The CDR3 is 15 amino acids.

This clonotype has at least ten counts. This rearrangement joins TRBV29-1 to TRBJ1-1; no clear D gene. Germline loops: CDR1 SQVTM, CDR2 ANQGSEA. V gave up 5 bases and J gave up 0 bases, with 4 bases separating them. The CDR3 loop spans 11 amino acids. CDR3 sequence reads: CSVLLNTEAFF. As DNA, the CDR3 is TGCAGCGTTCTTTTGAACACTGAAGCTTTCTTT.

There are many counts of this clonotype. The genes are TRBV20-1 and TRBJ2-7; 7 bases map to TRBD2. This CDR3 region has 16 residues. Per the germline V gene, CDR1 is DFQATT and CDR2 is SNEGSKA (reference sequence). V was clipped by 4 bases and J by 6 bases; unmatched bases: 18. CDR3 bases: TGCAGTGCTAAATCCATCGGGCTAGCGGAGTTTTCCGAGCAGTACTTC. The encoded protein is CSAKSIGLAEFSEQYF.

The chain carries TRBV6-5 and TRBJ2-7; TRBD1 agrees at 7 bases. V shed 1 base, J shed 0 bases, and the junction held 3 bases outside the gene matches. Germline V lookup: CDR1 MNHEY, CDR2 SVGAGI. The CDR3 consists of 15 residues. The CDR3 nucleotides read TGTGCCAGCAGTTACTTGACAGGGCTCTCCTACGAGCAGTACTTC. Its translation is CASSYLTGLSYEQYF.

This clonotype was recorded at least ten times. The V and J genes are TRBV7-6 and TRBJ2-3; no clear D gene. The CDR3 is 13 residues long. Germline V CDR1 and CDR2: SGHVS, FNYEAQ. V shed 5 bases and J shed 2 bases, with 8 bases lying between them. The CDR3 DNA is TGTGCCAGCAGCCCCCGGATCACAGATACGCAGTATTTT. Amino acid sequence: CASSPRITDTQYF. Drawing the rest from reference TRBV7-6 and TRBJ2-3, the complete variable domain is GAGVSQSPRYKVTKRGQDVALRCDPISGHVSLYWYRQALGQGPEFLTYFNYEAQQDKSGLPNDRFSAERPEGSISTLTIQRTEQRDSAMYRCASSPRITDTQYFGPGTRLTVL.

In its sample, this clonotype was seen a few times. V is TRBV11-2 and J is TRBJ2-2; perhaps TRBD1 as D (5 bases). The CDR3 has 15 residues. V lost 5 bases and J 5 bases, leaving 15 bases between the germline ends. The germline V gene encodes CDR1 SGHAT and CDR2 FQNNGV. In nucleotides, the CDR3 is TGTGCCAGCAGCCGCCCAGGGCTGGGAACCGGGGAGCTGTTTTTT. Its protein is CASSRPGLGTGELFF.

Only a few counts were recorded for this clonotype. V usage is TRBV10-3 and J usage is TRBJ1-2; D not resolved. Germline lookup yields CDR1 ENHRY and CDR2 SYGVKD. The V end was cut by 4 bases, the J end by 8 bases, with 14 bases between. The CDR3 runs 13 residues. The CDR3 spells CAISAGLGGGYTF. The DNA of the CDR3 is TGTGCCATCAGTGCTGGACTCGGCGGAGGCTACACCTTC.

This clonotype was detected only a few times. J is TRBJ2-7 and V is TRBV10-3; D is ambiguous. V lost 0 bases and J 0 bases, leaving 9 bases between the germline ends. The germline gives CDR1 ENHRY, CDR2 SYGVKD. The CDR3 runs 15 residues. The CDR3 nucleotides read TGTGCCATCAGTGAGTCGCTTCGGAGCTCCTACGAGCAGTACTTC. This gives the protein CAISESLRSSYEQYF.

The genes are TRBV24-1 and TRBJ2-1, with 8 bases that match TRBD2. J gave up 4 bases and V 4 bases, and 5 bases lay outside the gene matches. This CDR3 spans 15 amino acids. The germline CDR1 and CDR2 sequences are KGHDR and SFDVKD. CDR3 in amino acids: CATSDIRGGYNEQFF. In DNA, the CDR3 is TGTGCCACCAGTGACATTCGCGGGGGGTACAATGAGCAGTTCTTC.

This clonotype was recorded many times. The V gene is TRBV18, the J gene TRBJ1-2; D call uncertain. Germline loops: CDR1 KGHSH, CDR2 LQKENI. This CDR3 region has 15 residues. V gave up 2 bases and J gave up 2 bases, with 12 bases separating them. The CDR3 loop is CASSPGVGPNYGYTF. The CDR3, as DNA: TGTGCCAGCTCACCAGGGGTAGGGCCGAACTATGGCTACACCTTC.

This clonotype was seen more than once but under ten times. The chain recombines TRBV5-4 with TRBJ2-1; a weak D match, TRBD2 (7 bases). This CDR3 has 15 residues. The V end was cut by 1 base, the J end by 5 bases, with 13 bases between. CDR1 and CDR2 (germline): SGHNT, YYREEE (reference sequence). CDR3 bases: TGTGCCAGCAGCTTGCCAGGGAGGGGGAACAATGAGCAGTTCTTC. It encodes CASSLPGRGNNEQFF.

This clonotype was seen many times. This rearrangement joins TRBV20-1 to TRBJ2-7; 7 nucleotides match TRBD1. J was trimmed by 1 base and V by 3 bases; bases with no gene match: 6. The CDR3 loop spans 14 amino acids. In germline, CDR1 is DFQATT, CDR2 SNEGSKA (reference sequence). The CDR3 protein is CSASRQGTSYEQYF. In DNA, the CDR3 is TGCAGTGCTAGCAGACAGGGTACATCCTACGAGCAGTACTTC.

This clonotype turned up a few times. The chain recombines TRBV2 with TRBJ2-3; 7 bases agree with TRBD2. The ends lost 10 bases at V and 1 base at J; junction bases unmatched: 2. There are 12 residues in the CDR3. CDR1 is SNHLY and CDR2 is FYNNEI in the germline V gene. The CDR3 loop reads CATGLGTDTQYF. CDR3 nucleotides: TGTGCCACAGGACTAGGCACAGATACGCAGTATTTT.